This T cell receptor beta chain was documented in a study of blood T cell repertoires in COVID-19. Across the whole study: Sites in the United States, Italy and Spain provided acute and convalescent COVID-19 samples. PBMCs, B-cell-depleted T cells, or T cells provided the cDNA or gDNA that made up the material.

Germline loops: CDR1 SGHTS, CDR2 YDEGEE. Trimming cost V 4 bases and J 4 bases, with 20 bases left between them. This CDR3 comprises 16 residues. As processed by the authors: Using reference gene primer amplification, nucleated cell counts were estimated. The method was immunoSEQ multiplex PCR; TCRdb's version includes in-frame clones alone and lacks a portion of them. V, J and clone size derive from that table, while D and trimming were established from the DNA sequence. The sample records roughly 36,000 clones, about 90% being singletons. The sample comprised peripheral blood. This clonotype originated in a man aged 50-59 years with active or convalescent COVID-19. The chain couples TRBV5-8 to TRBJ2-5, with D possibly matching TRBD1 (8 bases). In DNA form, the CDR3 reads TGTGCCAGCAGCGTACCTCAACAGGGGGGGGCAGAGACCCAGTACTTC. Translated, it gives CASSVPQQGGAETQYF.